The rows below give T cell receptor beta chains drawn from one sample of a study of T cell repertoires in ileal Crohn's disease. Profiling relied on immunoSEQ multiplex PCR, and the TCRdb table lists in-frame clones only, not all of them. Among several thousand clones listed, roughly 93% were seen once. Material for sequencing was ileal tissue. These receptors were collected from an adult with Crohn's disease. Both conserved end residues are part of each CDR3. Each record gives: CDR3 DNA, CDR3 protein, V gene, D gene, J gene, clone size. The D gene is left open where the match is weak. The size of a clone is reported for some rows only, either as once, few or many, or as a class for expanded clones.

TGCGCCAGCAGCTCCCGACAGGGTGATAATGAAAAACTGTTTTTT	CASSSRQGDNEKLFF	TRBV5-1	TRBD1	TRBJ1-4	once
TGCGCCAGCAGCTCTCGGGGTAGTAACGAGCAGTACTTC	CASSSRGSNEQYF	TRBV5-1	.	TRBJ2-7	.
TGTGCCAGCTCGAATCCGGGATCGGCTAGTGAAAAACTGTTTTTT	CASSNPGSASEKLFF	TRBV28	.	TRBJ1-4	.
TGCGCCAGCAGCTTGTGGGGGGAAACGAACACTGAAGCTTTCTTT	CASSLWGETNTEAFF	TRBV5-1	.	TRBJ1-1	.
TGTGCCAGCACCGGGACAGGGGGCTACGATGTCACAGATACGCAGTATTTT	CASTGTGGYDVTDTQYF	TRBV25-1	TRBD1	TRBJ2-3	.
TGTGCCAGCTCACCAGGGGAACAGATATCCTATGGCTACACCTTC	CASSPGEQISYGYTF	TRBV18	.	TRBJ1-2	.
TGTGCCAGCAGCTTAGATATTAGGGCCGGGGAGCTGTTTTTT	CASSLDIRAGELFF	TRBV7-3	.	TRBJ2-2	.
TGTGCCAGCTCACCACCAGGCCCGGGAGTTAGCACAGATACGCAGTATTTT	CASSPPGPGVSTDTQYF	TRBV18	.	TRBJ2-3	.
TGTGCCAGCAGTGGGACTAGCGGGGACACCGGGGAGCTGTTTTTT	CASSGTSGDTGELFF	TRBV6-1	TRBD2	TRBJ2-2	.
TGTGCCAGTAGTATCTTGCGGTGGGGATCAGATACGCAGTATTTT	CASSILRWGSDTQYF	TRBV19	.	TRBJ2-3	.
TGCAGCGTTGAAAGGGGGAACTATGGCTACACCTTC	CSVERGNYGYTF	TRBV29-1	.	TRBJ1-2	.
TGCGCCAGCAGTTTTCAGCCTGGGAATCAGCCCCAGCATTTT	CASSFQPGNQPQHF	TRBV5-1	.	TRBJ1-5	.
TGCGCCAGCACTCCACCCACCGGGGAGCTGTTTTTT	CASTPPTGELFF	TRBV23-1	.	TRBJ2-2	.
TGTGCCACCAGCAGGGCCGGGACTAGCGGGAGTTTACGCGGGGAGCTGTTTTTT	CATSRAGTSGSLRGELFF	TRBV15	TRBD2	TRBJ2-2	.
TGTGCCAGCAGCTTGGCAGGGGGCGCGAAGGAGCATTTT	CASSLAGGAKEHF	TRBV5-6	TRBD1	TRBJ1-5	.
TGTGCCAGTAGTATTCTTTTGGGGGGGACCTACAATGAGCAGTTCTTC	CASSILLGGTYNEQFF	TRBV19	TRBD2	TRBJ2-1	.
TGTGCCAGCAGCGACCAGGGGAACACCATATATTTT	CASSDQGNTIYF	TRBV7-9	.	TRBJ1-3	.
TGTGCCAGCAGCCCGGGGGTAAAGGGGACTGAAGCTTTCTTT	CASSPGVKGTEAFF	TRBV7-3	.	TRBJ1-1	.
TGTGCCAGCAGTGCCGATCTCACAGATACGCAGTATTTT	CASSADLTDTQYF	TRBV6-4	.	TRBJ2-3	.
TGTGCCAGCAGTAGGGGGGAAGACACAGATACGCAGTATTTT	CASSRGEDTDTQYF	TRBV6-5	.	TRBJ2-3	.
TGCAGCGCTTCCGGGACTAGCGGGAGAATCGCAGATACGCAGTATTTT	CSASGTSGRIADTQYF	TRBV29-1	TRBD2	TRBJ2-3	.
TGTGCCAGCAGTGACTCGTACAACGGCTACACCTTC	CASSDSYNGYTF	TRBV6-4	.	TRBJ1-2	.
TGCGCCAGCAGTGAGTCCCCAGGTCTAACCGATAACCCCTACGAGCAGTACTTC	CASSESPGLTDNPYEQYF	TRBV10-1	.	TRBJ2-7	.
TGCGCCAGCAAAACGACAGGGGGCGCGACCGGGGAGCTGTTTTTT	CASKTTGGATGELFF	TRBV5-1	TRBD1	TRBJ2-2	.
TGTGCCAGCAGCTTGGGGCAGAGGATAACAGATACGCAGTATTTT	CASSLGQRITDTQYF	TRBV5-4	.	TRBJ2-3	.
TGTGCCAGCTCACCGCAGGCCCAGAACACTGAAGCTTTCTTT	CASSPQAQNTEAFF	TRBV18	.	TRBJ1-1	.
TGTGCCAGCAGCGCGGACAGCTATGGCTACACCTTC	CASSADSYGYTF	TRBV7-9	.	TRBJ1-2	once
TGTGCCAGCAGGGATTTTAGCAATCAGCCCCAGCATTTT	CASRDFSNQPQHF	TRBV6-1	.	TRBJ1-5	.